This T cell receptor beta chain was sequenced during a study of blood T cell repertoires in COVID-19. Study as a whole: Acute and convalescent COVID-19 samples came from the United States, Italy and Spain. PBMCs, B-cell-depleted T cells, or T cells were the source of the cDNA or gDNA that made up the material.

TCRdb's table, derived via immunoSEQ multiplex PCR, lists solely in-frame clones and lacks some. The sample yields under 200,000 clones, 85% to 90% seen once. The sequencing input was peripheral blood. The receptor comes from a woman in her 70s with acute or convalescent COVID-19.

This CDR3 is CASSQDRGQWGDNEQFF. The CDR3 nucleotides read TGTGCCAGCAGCCAAGATAGGGGACAGTGGGGCGATAATGAGCAGTTCTTC. The chain has TRBV3-1 (or the pseudogene TRBV3-2) and TRBJ2-1, with 7 bases identical to TRBD1. Germline CDR1 is LGHDT and CDR2 is YNNKEL (reference sequence). The CDR3 is 17 residues long. The trim removed 0 bases at V and 7 bases at J, leaving 12 bases unmatched.